This T cell receptor beta chain is from a study of blood T cell repertoires in COVID-19. Germline V lookup: CDR1 MGHRA, CDR2 YSYEKL. The V segment lost 1 base and the J segment 4 bases; nucleotides outside the gene matches: 8. The CDR3 sequence is 16 residues long. TCRdb keeps only in-frame clones here, not all; method: immunoSEQ multiplex PCR. There are approximately 150,000 clones in the sample; 84% occur only once, and roughly 15% lies in the top ten. Grouping used clinical history reported by participants in a survey and questionnaire. Sequenced sample: PBMCs or T cells enriched from blood (not recorded which). V usage is TRBV4-1 and J usage is TRBJ1-2; 8 nucleotides match TRBD1. This receptor was identified in a man aged 50 or older who had recovered from COVID-19. The CDR3 region has the DNA TGCGCCAGCAGCCAAGCCCCAACAGGGGGAAGCTATGGCTACACCTTC. Its translation is CASSQAPTGGSYGYTF.